A single sample is the source of the 10 T cell receptor beta chains below, sequenced in a study of CD4 T cells in relation to SARS-CoV-2 and coronaviruses. Antigens for these TCRs are unknown. Unexposed donor CD4+ T cells date from about 2010-2019, before the COVID-19 pandemic. The cells were cultured for around ten days before CD4+ T cells were isolated. Generated by immunoSEQ multiplex PCR, the TCRdb table keeps only in-frame clones and is missing some. Of approximately 25,000 clones in the sample, about 76% were seen once. Specimen: CD4+ T cells from PBMCs, cultured in vitro. The receptors here all came from a human donor in good health.

The chain uses TRBV3-1 (or the pseudogene TRBV3-2) and TRBJ1-4; no clear D gene. The CDR3 extends over 17 amino acids. The germline gives CDR1 LGHDT, CDR2 YNNKEL (reference sequence). V was pared by 3 bases and J by 7 bases, with 21 bases between. The CDR3 DNA reads as TGTGCCAGCAGCCAGGGTGAGCGGGTGGCTAGTGGTGAAAAACTGTTTTTT. Protein: CASSQGERVASGEKLFF.

V is TRBV5-6 and J is TRBJ1-3, with D unclear. CDR1 is SGHDT and CDR2 is YYEEEE in the germline V gene. The CDR3 runs 17 residues. V lost 2 bases to trimming and J lost 0 bases, with 15 bases between them. The DNA of the CDR3 is TGTGCCAGCAGCTTTGGTCCGCACGTCTACTCTGGAAACACCATATATTTT. Amino acid sequence: CASSFGPHVYSGNTIYF.

The CDR3 DNA follows: TGTGCCAGTAGTATGGCCGGGGGAGAGGATACGCAGTATTTT. Its translation is CASSMAGGEDTQYF. V usage is TRBV19 and J usage is TRBJ2-3; possible D gene TRBD2, 6 bases. Per the germline V gene, CDR1 is LNHDA and CDR2 is SQIVND (reference sequence). The CDR3 totals 14 residues. Between the trimmed V and J ends, which lost 3 bases and 6 bases, there was a span of 13 bases.

The chain recombines TRBV11-1 with TRBJ1-1; TRBD1 matches at 12 bases. V lost 6 bases and J lost 4; bases outside the gene matches: 3. This CDR3 has 14 amino acids. CDR1 is SGHAT, CDR2 FQDESV, per germline (reference sequence). The CDR3 spells CASRGGQGATEAFF. The CDR3 bases are TGTGCCAGCAGAGGGGGACAGGGGGCCACTGAAGCTTTCTTT.

This clone was recorded once. The chain links TRBV18 to TRBJ1-2; no clear D gene. CDR1 KGHSH and CDR2 LQKENI come from the germline V gene. This CDR3 is 15 amino acids long. Between the trimmed V and J ends, which lost 0 bases and 2 bases, there was a span of 10 bases. The CDR3 region has the DNA TGTGCCAGCTCACCACCGGGGAGCGAAAACTATGGCTACACCTTC. The encoded protein is CASSPPGSENYGYTF.

V and J are TRBV5-8 and TRBJ2-7, with D tentatively TRBD1 (5 bases). Deletions cut 3 bases from V and 5 bases from J, with 27 bases between. Germline CDR1 reads SGHTS; CDR2 reads YDEGEE. The CDR3 runs 18 residues. CDR3 coding DNA: TGTGCCAGCAGCTCCTGGTGGGGCCTTCTGGTCAACTTGGACGAGCAGTACTTC. This sequence encodes CASSSWWGLLVNLDEQYF. Full variable domain (outside the CDR3, taken from reference TRBV5-8 and TRBJ2-7): EAGVTQSPTHLIKTRGQQATLRCSPISGHTSVYWYQQALGLGLQFLLWYDEGEERNRGNFPPRFSGRQFPNYSSELNVNALELEDSALYLCASSSWWGLLVNLDEQYFGPGTRLTVT.

This clone was detected only a few times. The rearrangement uses TRBV5-1 and TRBJ2-7; 7 bases line up with TRBD2. V trimming: 7 bases; J trimming: 0 bases; junction bases outside the gene matches: 10. Per the germline V gene, CDR1 is SGHRS and CDR2 is YFSETQ. This CDR3 region has 15 residues. As DNA, the CDR3 is TGCGCCAGCCGGGACTATTCGGGACTCTCCTACGAGCAGTACTTC. Translation: CASRDYSGLSYEQYF.

The chain employs TRBV27 and TRBJ2-5, with D perhaps assigned TRBD1 or TRBD2 (5 bases each). CDR1 and CDR2 from the germline V gene are MNHEY and SMNVEV (reference sequence). Trimming removed 0 bases at V and 7 bases at J, with 12 bases between. CDR3 length: 14 residues. In DNA, the CDR3 is TGTGCCAGCAGTTTATCGAGGGACGTGGGGACCCAGTACTTC. Its protein product is CASSLSRDVGTQYF.

This clone was observed once. The chain joins TRBV21-1 to TRBJ2-7; whether TRBD2, the table's D call, matches the DNA was not checked. TRBV21-1 is assigned pseudogene status. The CDR3 contains 16 residues. CDR3 nucleotides: TGTGCCAGCAGCACAAAGAAAAGGGGGGGAACCTACGAGCAGTACTTC. The encoded protein is CASSTKKRGGTYEQYF.

The V and J genes are TRBV3-1 (or the pseudogene TRBV3-2) and TRBJ1-3; unclear D gene. CDR1 is LGHDT and CDR2 is YNNKEL in the germline V gene (reference sequence). The CDR3 totals 14 residues. V lost 1 base and J 2 bases, leaving 6 bases between the germline ends. CDR3 coding DNA: TGTGCCAGCAGCCAAGGGGAGGCTGGAAACACCATATATTTT. Encoded protein: CASSQGEAGNTIYF.